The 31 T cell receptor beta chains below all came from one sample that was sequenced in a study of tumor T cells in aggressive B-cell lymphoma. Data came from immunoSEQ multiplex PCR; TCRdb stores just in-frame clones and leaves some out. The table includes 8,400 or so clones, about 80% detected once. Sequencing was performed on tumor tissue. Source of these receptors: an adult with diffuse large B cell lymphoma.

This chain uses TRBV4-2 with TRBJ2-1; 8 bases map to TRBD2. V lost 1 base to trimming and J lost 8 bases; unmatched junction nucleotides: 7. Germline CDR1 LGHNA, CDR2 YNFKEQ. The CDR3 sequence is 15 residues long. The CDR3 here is CASSQGGASGYEQFF. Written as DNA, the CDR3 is TGTGCCAGCAGCCAAGGAGGGGCTAGCGGGTATGAGCAGTTCTTC.

CDR3 in DNA: TGTGCCAGCAGCCTAAACAGGGGGCCACAAGAGACCCAGTACTTC. It encodes CASSLNRGPQETQYF. V is TRBV7-2 and J is TRBJ2-5, with TRBD1 matching 9 bases. Germline-derived CDR1 and CDR2 are SGHTA and FQGNSA. The CDR3 covers 15 residues. V dropped 5 bases and J dropped 2; count of bases not matched to a gene: 6. Complete variable domain (other parts from reference TRBV7-2 and TRBJ2-5): GAGVSQSPSNKVTEKGKDVELRCDPISGHTALYWYRQSLGQGLEFLIYFQGNSAPDKSGLPSDRFSAERTGGSVSTLTIQRTQQEDSAVYLCASSLNRGPQETQYFGPGTRLLVL.

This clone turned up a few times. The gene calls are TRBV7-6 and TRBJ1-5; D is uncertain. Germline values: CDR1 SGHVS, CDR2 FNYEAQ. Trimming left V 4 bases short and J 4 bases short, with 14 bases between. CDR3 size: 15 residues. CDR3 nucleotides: TGTGCCAGCAGCTCCCGTGGAGCACGGAATCAGCCCCAGCATTTT. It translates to CASSSRGARNQPQHF.

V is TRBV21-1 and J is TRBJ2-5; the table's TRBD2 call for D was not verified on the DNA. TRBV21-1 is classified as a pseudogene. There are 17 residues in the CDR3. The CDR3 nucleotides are TGTGTCAGCAGCAGCAACCCTAAAGAGCGGACCCAAGAGACCCAGTACTTC. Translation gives CVSSSNPKERTQETQYF.

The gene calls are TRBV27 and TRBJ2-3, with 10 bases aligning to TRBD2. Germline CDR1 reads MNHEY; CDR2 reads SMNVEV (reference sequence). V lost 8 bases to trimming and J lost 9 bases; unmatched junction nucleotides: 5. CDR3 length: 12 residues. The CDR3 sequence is CASGLAESTQYF. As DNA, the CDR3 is TGTGCCAGCGGACTAGCGGAATCCACGCAGTATTTT.

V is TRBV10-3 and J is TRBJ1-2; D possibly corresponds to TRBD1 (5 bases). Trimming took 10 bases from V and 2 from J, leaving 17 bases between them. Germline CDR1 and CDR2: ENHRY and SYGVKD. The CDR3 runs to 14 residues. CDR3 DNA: TGTGCCAGCCAAAGGGGTACGAAGAACTATGGCTACACCTTC. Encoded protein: CASQRGTKNYGYTF.

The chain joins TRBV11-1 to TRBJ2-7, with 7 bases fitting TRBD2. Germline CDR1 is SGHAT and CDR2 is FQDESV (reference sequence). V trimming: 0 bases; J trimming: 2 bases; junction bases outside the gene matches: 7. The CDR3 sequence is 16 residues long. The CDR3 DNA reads TGTGCCAGCAGCTTAGCCCGAGCGGGACGCCCCTACGAGCAGTACTTC. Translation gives CASSLARAGRPYEQYF.

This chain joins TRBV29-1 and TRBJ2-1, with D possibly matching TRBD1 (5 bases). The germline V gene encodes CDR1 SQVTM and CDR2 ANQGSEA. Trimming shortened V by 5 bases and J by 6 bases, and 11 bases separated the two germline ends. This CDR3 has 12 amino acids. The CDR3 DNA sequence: TGCAGCGTTTCTGGCACAGGCAATGAGCAGTTCTTC. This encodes CSVSGTGNEQFF.

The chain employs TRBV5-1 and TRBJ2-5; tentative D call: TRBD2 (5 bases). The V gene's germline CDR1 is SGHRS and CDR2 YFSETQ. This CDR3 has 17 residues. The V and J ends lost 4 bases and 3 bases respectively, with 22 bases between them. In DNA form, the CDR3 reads TGCGCCAGCAGCCGCGGCAGACGGGAACAGAGAGAAGAGACCCAGTACTTC. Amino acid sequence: CASSRGRREQREETQYF.

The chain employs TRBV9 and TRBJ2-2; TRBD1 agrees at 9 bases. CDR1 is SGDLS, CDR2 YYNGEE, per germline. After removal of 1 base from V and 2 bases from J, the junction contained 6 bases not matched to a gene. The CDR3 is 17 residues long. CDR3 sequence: CASSVTRDRANTGELFF. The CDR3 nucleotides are TGTGCCAGCAGCGTAACCAGGGACAGGGCTAACACCGGGGAGCTGTTTTTT.

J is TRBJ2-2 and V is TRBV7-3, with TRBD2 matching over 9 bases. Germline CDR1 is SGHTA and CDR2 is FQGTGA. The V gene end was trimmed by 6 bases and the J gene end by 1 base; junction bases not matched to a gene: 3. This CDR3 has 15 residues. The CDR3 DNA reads TGTGCCAGCAGTTTAGCGGGAGAGAACACCGGGGAGCTGTTTTTT. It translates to CASSLAGENTGELFF.

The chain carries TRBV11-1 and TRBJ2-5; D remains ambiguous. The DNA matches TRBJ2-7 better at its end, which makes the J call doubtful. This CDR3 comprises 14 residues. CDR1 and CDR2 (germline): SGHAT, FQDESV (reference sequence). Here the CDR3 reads CASSSGYGFYEQYF. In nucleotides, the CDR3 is TGTGCCAGCAGCTCCGGGTACGGATTCTACGAGCAGTACTTC.

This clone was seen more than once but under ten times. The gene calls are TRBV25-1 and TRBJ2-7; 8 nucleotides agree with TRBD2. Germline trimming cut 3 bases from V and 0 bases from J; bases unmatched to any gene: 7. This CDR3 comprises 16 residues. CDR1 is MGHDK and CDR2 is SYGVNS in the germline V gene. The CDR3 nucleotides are TGTGCCAGCAGTGAGCACACTAGCGGAGGCTCCTACGAGCAGTACTTC. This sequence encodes CASSEHTSGGSYEQYF.

CDR3: CASGQGFGILHF. The CDR3 nucleotides read TGTGCTAGTGGCCAGGGTTTTGGGATCCTCCACTTT. The chain couples TRBV12-5 to TRBJ1-6; perhaps TRBD1 as D (5 bases). V lost 6 bases to trimming and J lost 15 bases, with 15 bases between them. Germline-derived CDR1 and CDR2 are LGHNT and FRNRAP. This CDR3 is 12 amino acids long.

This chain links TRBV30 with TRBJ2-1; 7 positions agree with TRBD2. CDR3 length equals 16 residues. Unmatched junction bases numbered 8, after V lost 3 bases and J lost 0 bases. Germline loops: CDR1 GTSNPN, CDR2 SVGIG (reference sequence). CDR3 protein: CAWRVTGEGSYNEQFF. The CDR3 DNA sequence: TGTGCCTGGAGGGTGACGGGGGAGGGCTCCTACAATGAGCAGTTCTTC.

The CDR3 loop is CASSLAGNTGELFF. The CDR3 region has the DNA TGCGCCAGCAGCTTGGCGGGGAACACCGGGGAGCTGTTTTTT. The chain joins TRBV5-1 to TRBJ2-2; D not resolved. The ends were cut back, 0 bases at V and 1 base at J, with 4 bases in the middle. This CDR3 has 14 residues. Germline CDR1 is SGHRS and CDR2 is YFSETQ.

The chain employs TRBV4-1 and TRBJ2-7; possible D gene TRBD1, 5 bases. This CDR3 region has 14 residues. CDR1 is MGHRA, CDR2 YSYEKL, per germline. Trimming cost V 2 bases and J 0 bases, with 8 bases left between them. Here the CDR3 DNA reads TGCGCCAGCAGCCAACCGACAGTCTCCTACGAGCAGTACTTC. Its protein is CASSQPTVSYEQYF.

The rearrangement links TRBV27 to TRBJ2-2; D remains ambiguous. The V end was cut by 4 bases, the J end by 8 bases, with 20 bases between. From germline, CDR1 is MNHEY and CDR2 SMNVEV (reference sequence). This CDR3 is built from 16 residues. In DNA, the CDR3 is TGTGCCAGCAGTTCCTCGGCCGCGGCGATGTCGGGGGAGCTGTTTTTT. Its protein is CASSSSAAAMSGELFF.

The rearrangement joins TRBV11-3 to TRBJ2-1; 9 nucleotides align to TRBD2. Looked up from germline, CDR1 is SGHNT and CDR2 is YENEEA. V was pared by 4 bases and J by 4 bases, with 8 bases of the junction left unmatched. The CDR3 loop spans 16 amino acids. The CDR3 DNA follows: TGTGCCAGCAGCTCAACACTAGCGGGTCCGTACAATGAGCAGTTCTTC. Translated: CASSSTLAGPYNEQFF. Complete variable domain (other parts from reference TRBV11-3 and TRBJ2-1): EAGVVQSPRYKIIEKKQPVAFWCNPISGHNTLYWYLQNLGQGPELLIRYENEEAVDDSQLPKDRFSAERLKGVDSTLKIQPAELGDSAVYLCASSSTLAGPYNEQFFGPGTRLTVL.

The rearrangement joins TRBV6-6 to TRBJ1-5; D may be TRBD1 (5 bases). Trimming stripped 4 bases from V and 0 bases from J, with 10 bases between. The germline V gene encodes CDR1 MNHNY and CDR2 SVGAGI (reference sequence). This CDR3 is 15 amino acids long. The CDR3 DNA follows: TGTGCCAGCAGTTTGACAGCTTATAGCAATCAGCCCCAGCATTTT. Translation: CASSLTAYSNQPQHF.

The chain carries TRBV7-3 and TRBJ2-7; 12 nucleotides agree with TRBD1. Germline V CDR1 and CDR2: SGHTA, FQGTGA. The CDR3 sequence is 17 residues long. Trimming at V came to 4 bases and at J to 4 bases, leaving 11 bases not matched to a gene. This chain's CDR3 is CASSSTGTGGFHYEQYF. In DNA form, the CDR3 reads TGTGCCAGCAGCTCCACCGGGACAGGGGGCTTCCATTACGAGCAGTACTTC. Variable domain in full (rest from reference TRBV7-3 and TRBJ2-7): GAGVSQTPSNKVTEKGKYVELRCDPISGHTALYWYRQSLGQGPEFLIYFQGTGAADDSGLPNDRFFAVRPEGSVSTLKIQRTERGDSAVYLCASSSTGTGGFHYEQYFGPGTRLTVT.

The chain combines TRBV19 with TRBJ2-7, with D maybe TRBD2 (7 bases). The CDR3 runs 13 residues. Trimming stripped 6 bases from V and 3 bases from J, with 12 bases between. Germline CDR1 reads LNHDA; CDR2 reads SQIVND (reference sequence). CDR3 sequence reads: CASSDGGHYEQYF. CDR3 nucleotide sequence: TGTGCCAGTAGCGACGGGGGGCACTACGAGCAGTACTTC.

CDR3: CASRLAGGRSGELFF. The CDR3, as DNA: TGTGCCAGCAGACTAGCGGGAGGGCGGTCCGGGGAGCTGTTTTTT. The rearrangement joins TRBV6-1 to TRBJ2-2, with 13 bases matching TRBD2. This CDR3 is built from 15 residues. The V and J ends lost 6 bases and 6 bases, in that order; junction bases with no gene match: 4. Per germline, CDR1 MNHNS and CDR2 SASEGT.

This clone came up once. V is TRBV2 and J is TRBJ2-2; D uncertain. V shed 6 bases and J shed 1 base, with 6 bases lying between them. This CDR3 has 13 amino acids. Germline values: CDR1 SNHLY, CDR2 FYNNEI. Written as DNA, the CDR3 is TGTGCCAGCAGCAACAGGAACACCGGGGAGCTGTTTTTT. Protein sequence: CASSNRNTGELFF.

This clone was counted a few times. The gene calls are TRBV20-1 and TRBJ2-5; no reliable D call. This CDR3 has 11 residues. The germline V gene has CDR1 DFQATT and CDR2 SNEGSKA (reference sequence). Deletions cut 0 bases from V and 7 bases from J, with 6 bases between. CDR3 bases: TGCAGTGCTAGAGAGCGAGGGACCCAGTACTTC. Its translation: CSARERGTQYF.

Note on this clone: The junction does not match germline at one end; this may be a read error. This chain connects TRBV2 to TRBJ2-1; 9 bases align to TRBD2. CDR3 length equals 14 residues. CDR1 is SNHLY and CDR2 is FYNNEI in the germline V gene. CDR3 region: CTSNDLVAGDEQFF. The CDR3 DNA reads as TGTACCAGCAATGATTTGGTAGCGGGAGATGAGCAGTTCTTC. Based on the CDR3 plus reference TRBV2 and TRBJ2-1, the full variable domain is EPEVTQTPSHQVTQMGQEVILRCVPISNHLYFYWYRQILGQKVEFLVSFYNNEISEKSEIFDDQFSVERPDGSNFTLKIRSTKLEDSAMYFCTSNDLVAGDEQFFGPGTRLTVL.

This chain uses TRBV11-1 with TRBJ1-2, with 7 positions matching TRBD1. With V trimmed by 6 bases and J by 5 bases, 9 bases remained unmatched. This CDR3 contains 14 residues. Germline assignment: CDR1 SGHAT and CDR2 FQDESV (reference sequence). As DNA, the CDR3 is TGTGCCAGCAGTTCAACAGGGGCTTGGTATGGCTACACCTTC. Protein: CASSSTGAWYGYTF.

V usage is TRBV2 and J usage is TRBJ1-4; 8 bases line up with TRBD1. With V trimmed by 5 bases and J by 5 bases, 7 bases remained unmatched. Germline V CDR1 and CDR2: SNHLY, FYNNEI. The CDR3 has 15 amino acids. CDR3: CASSLYRGENEKLFF. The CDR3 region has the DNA TGTGCCAGCAGTCTATACAGGGGGGAAAATGAAAAACTGTTTTTT.

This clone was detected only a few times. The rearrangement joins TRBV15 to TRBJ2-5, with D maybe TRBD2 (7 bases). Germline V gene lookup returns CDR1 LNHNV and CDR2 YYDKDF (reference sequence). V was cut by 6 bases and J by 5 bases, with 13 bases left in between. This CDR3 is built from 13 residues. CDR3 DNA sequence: TGTGCCACCAGGCCGGGGGGCGAGGAGACCCAGTACTTC. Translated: CATRPGGEETQYF.

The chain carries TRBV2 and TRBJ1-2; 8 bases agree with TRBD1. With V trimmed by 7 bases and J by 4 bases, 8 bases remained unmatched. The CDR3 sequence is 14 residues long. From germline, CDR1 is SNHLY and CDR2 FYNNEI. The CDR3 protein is CASITDRDVYGYTF. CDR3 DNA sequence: TGTGCCAGCATTACGGACAGGGACGTCTATGGCTACACCTTC.

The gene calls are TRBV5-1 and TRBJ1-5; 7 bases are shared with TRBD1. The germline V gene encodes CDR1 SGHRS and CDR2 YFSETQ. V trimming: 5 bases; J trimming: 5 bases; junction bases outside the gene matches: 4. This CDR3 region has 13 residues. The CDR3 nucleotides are TGCGCCAGCAGTTTCGGGACAGATCAGCCCCAGCATTTT. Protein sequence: CASSFGTDQPQHF.